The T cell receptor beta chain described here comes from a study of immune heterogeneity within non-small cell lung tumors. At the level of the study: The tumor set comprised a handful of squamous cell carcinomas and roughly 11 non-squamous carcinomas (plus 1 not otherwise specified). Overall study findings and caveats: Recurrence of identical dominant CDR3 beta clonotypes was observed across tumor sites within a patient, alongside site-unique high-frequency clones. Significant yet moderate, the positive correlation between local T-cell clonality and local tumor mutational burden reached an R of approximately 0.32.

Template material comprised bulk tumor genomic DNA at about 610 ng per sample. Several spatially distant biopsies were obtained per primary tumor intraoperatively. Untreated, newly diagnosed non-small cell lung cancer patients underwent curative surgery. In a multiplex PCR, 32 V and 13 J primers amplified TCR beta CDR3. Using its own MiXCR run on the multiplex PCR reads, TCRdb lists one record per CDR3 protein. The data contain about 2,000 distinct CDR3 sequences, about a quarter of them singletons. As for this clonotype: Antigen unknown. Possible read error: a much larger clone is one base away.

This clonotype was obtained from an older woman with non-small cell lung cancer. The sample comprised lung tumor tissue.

CDR3: CATSSPGVETDTQYF. CDR3 nucleotide sequence: TGTGCCACCAGCAGTCCAGGGGTAGAAACAGATACGCAGTATTTT. The V gene is TRBV15, the J gene TRBJ2-3; perhaps TRBD1 as D (6 bases). The V and J ends lost 3 bases and 3 bases respectively, with 13 bases between them. The CDR3 length is 15 residues. Per germline, CDR1 LNHNV and CDR2 YYDKDF (reference sequence). Complete variable domain (other parts from reference TRBV15 and TRBJ2-3): DAMVIQNPRYQVTQFGKPVTLSCSQTLNHNVMYWYQQKSSQAPKLLFHYYDKDFNNEADTPDNFQSRRPNTSFCFLDIRSPGLGDTAMYLCATSSPGVETDTQYFGPGTRLTVL.